This T cell receptor beta chain was profiled in a study of PD-L1 blockade in urothelial cancer. The CDR3 runs 16 residues. Germline loops: CDR1 LNHDA, CDR2 SQIVND (reference sequence). Trimming cost V 1 base and J 6 bases, with 15 bases left between them. Produced via immunoSEQ multiplex PCR; TCRdb's table is partial and in-frame only. The table shows some 35,000 clones, with approximately 40% occurring only once. Study-wide results and caveats: In durable-benefit patients, tumor-infiltrating T lymphocytes were more abundant.

Notes on this clone: Its cognate antigen is unknown.

The receptor's source is a man aged 55-75 years with urothelial cancer. The source was tumor tissue, collected before atezolizumab (anti-PD-L1) treatment. The chain has TRBV19 and TRBJ2-2; D is possibly TRBD2 (5 bases). The CDR3 region is CASSIVQAVRAGELFF. The CDR3 DNA sequence: TGTGCCAGTAGTATAGTACAAGCGGTACGAGCCGGGGAGCTGTTTTTT.